This paragraph reports one TCR beta chain. This CDR3 region has 15 residues. Germline V gene sequence: CDR1 SGHTA, CDR2 FQGTGA. V lost 2 bases to trimming and J lost 2 bases; unmatched junction nucleotides: 4. This entry is derived from a study of blood T cell repertoires in COVID-19. Study-wide background: The United States, Italy and Spain were the sources of the acute and convalescent COVID-19 samples. PBMCs, B-cell-depleted T cells, or T cells were the source of the cDNA or gDNA that made up the material.

In the original processing: Reference gene primer amplification gave estimated nucleated cell counts. Data came from immunoSEQ multiplex PCR; TCRdb stores just in-frame clones and leaves some out. V and J calls and clone size are given by that table; D and trimming were obtained from the DNA. The sample carries approximately 240,000 clones, about 86% recorded once. This chain joins TRBV7-3 and TRBJ2-3; TRBD2 aligns across 7 bases. The sequenced sample was peripheral blood. This receptor was identified in a woman aged 30 to 39 who had recovered from COVID-19. CDR3 protein: CASSLGGSFTDTQYF. The CDR3 DNA reads TGTGCCAGCAGCTTAGGCGGGAGCTTCACAGATACGCAGTATTTT. The entire variable domain, with the rest obtained from reference TRBV7-3 and TRBJ2-3, is as follows: GAGVSQTPSNKVTEKGKYVELRCDPISGHTALYWYRQSLGQGPEFLIYFQGTGAADDSGLPNDRFFAVRPEGSVSTLKIQRTERGDSAVYLCASSLGGSFTDTQYFGPGTRLTVL.